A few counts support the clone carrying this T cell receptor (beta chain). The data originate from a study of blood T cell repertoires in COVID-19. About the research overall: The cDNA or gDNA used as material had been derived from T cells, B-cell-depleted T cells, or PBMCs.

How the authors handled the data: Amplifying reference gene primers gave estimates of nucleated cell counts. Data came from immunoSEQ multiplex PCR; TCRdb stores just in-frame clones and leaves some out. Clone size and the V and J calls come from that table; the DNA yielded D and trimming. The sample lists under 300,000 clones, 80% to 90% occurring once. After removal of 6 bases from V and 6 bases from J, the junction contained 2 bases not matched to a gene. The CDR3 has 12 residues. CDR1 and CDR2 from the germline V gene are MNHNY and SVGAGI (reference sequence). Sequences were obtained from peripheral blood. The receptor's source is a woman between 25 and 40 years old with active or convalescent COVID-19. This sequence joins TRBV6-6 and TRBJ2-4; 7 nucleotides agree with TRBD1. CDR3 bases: TGTGCCAGCAGGCGACAGGGAAACATTCAGTACTTC. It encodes CASRRQGNIQYF.